This T cell receptor (beta chain) came from a study of blood T cell repertoires in COVID-19. Study-level information: Both acute and convalescent COVID-19 samples were obtained from the United States, Italy and Spain.

The CDR3 contains 11 residues. V trimming: 4 bases; J trimming: 16 bases; junction bases outside the gene matches: 3. Germline CDR1 MDHEN, CDR2 SYDVKM. In the authors' methods: How many nucleated cells were present was estimated from reference gene primer amplification. Profiling relied on immunoSEQ multiplex PCR, and the TCRdb table lists in-frame clones only, not all of them. V and J calls and clone size are copied from that table; D and trimming were computed from the DNA. The data show hundreds of thousands of clones, 88% seen once. The sample comprised peripheral blood. The chain uses TRBV28 and TRBJ2-1; TRBD1 agrees at 11 bases. The receptor was isolated from a woman in her forties or fifties with active or convalescent COVID-19. CDR3 residues: CASSWTGGKFF. The CDR3 nucleotides read TGTGCCAGCAGTTGGACAGGGGGCAAATTCTTC.